Sequencing of this TCR beta chain was carried out in a study of long-term antiretroviral therapy in people with HIV. Of note for this clone: Its antigen is unidentified.

After removal of 10 bases from V and 8 bases from J, the junction contained 12 bases not matched to a gene. The CDR3 runs to 15 residues. Germline CDR1 reads MDHEN; CDR2 reads SYDVKM. With survey level as its setting, the immunoSEQ assay was v3.0. Assay: immunoSEQ multiplex PCR; the TCRdb copy retains only in-frame clones and omits some. The data contain about 21,000 clones, roughly four fifths of them singletons. Cryopreserved PBMC samples of about 0.9-10 million cells were used for DNA extraction. Study-level points and caveats: Comparison with controls showed narrower CDR3 length ranges in HIV repertoires. ART-treated samples gained diversity yet remained below transplant donor controls.

The V and J genes are TRBV28 and TRBJ2-1; 12 positions agree with TRBD2. Material: unsorted PBMCs, obtained 2.2 years after starting antiretroviral therapy. This clonotype was obtained from a middle-aged man with HIV. The CDR3 region is CAIQDGLAGYHEQFF. For the CDR3, the DNA is TGTGCCATCCAAGATGGACTAGCGGGATACCATGAGCAGTTCTTC. The whole variable domain, filled in from reference TRBV28 and TRBJ2-1, reads DVKVTQSSRYLVKRTGEKVFLECVQDMDHENMFWYRQDPGLGLRLIYFSYDVKMKEKGDIPEGYSVSREKKERFSLILESASTNQTSMYLCAIQDGLAGYHEQFFGPGTRLTVL.